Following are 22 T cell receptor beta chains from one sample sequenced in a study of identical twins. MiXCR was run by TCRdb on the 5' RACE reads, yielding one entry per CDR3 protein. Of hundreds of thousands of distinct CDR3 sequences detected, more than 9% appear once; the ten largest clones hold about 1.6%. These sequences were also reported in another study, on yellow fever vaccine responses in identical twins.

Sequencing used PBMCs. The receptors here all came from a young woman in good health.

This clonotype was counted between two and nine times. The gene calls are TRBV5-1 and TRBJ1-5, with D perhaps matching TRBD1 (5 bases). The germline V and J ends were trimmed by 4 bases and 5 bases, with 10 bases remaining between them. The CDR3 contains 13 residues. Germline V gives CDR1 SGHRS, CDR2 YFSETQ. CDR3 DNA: TGCGCCAGCAGCAAGGACACCGATCAGCCCCAGCATTTT. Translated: CASSKDTDQPQHF.

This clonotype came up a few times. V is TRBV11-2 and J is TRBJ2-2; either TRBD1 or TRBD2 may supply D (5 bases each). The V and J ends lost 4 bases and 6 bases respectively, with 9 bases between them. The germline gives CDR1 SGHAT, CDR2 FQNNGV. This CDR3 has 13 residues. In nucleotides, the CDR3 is TGTGCCAGCAGCTATAGAGGGGCCGGGGAGCTGTTTTTT. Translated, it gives CASSYRGAGELFF.

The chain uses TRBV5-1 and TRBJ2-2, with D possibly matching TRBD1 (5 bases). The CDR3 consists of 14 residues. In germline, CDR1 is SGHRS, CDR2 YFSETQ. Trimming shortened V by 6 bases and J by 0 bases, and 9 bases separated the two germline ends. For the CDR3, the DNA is TGCGCCAGCATGGACAAAGCGAACACCGGGGAGCTGTTTTTT. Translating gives CASMDKANTGELFF.

In DNA form, the CDR3 reads TGTGCCAGCAGCGTAGGTCCTGGGCAGGGGGCGCCCACCGGGGAGCTGTTTTTT. It encodes CASSVGPGQGAPTGELFF. V and J are TRBV9 and TRBJ2-2; 8 bases are a match to TRBD1. This CDR3 is 18 amino acids long. Per germline, CDR1 SGDLS and CDR2 YYNGEE. The junction had 11 bases not matched to a gene; V was cut back by 0 bases and J by 4 bases.

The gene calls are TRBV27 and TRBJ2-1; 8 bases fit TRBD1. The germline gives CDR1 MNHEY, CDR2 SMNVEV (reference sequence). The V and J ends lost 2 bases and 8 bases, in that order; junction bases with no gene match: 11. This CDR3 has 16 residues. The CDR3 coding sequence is TGTGCCAGCAGTTTAGGGGACAGGAGTTTTTGGGATGAGCAGTTCTTC. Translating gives CASSLGDRSFWDEQFF.

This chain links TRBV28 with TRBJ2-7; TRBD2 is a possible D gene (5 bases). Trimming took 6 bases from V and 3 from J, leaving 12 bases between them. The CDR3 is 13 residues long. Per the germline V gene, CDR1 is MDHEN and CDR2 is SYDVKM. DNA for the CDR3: TGTGCCAGCAGCCGCAGCGGCCACTACGAGCAGTACTTC. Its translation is CASSRSGHYEQYF.

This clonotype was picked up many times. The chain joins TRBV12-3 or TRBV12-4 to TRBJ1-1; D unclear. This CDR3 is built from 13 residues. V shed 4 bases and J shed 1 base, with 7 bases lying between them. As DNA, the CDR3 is TGTGCCAGCAGTTCGACACAGAACACTGAAGCTTTCTTT. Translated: CASSSTQNTEAFF.

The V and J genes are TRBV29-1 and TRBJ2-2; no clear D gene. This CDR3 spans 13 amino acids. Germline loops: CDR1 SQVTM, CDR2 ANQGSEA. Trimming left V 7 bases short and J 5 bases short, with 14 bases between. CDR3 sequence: CSARAEVTGELFF. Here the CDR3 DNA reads TGCAGCGCCCGTGCTGAAGTGACCGGGGAGCTGTTTTTT.

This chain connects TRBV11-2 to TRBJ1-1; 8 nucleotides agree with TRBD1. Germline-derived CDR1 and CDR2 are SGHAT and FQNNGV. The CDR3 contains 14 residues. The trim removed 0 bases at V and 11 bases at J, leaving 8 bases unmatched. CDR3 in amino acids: CASSLEVQGARAFF. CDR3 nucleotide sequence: TGTGCCAGCAGCTTAGAGGTTCAGGGGGCGCGGGCTTTCTTT. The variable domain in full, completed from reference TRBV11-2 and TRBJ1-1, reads EAGVAQSPRYKIIEKRQSVAFWCNPISGHATLYWYQQILGQGPKLLIQFQNNGVVDDSQLPKDRFSAERLKGVDSTLKIQPAKLEDSAVYLCASSLEVQGARAFFGQGTRLTVV.

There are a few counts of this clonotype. CDR3 nucleotides: TGTGCCAGCACCCCCGGAGGGACAGGCTATGGCTACACCTTC. Translating it yields CASTPGGTGYGYTF. The chain uses TRBV28 and TRBJ1-2, with 8 bases matching TRBD1. V lost 7 bases to trimming and J lost 4 bases; unmatched junction nucleotides: 8. CDR1 MDHEN and CDR2 SYDVKM come from the germline V gene. CDR3 length: 14 residues.

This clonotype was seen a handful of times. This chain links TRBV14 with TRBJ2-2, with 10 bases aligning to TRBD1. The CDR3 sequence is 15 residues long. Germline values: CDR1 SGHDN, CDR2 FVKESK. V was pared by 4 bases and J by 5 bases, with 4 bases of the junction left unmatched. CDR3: CASSRQGAATGELFF. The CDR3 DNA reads TGTGCCAGCAGCCGACAGGGGGCCGCAACCGGGGAGCTGTTTTTT.

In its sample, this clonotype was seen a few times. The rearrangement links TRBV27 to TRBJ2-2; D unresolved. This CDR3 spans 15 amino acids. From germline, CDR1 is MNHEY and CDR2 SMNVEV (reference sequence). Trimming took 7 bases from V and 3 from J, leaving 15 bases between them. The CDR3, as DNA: TGTGCCAGCACCGACCCAGGCAGATACACCGGGGAGCTGTTTTTT. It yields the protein CASTDPGRYTGELFF.

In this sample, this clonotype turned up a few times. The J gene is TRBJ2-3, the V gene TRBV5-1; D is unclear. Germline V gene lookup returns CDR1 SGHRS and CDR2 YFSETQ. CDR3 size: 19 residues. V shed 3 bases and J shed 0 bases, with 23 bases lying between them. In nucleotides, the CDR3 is TGCGCCAGCAGCTCGGGCCGGACCGTAGCACGATCTAGCACAGATACGCAGTATTTT. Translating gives CASSSGRTVARSSTDTQYF. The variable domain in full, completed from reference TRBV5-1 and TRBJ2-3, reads KAGVTQTPRYLIKTRGQQVTLSCSPISGHRSVSWYQQTPGQGLQFLFEYFSETQRNKGNFPGRFSGRQFSNSRSEMNVSTLELGDSALYLCASSSGRTVARSSTDTQYFGPGTRLTVL.

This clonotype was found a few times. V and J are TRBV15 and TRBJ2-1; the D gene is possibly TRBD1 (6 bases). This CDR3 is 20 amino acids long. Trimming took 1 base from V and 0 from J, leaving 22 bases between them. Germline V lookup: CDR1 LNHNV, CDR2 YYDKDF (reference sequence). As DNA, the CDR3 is TGTGCCACCAGCAGAGTAGGGGGAAGTAACAGCTTAAGCTCCTACAATGAGCAGTTCTTC. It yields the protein CATSRVGGSNSLSSYNEQFF.

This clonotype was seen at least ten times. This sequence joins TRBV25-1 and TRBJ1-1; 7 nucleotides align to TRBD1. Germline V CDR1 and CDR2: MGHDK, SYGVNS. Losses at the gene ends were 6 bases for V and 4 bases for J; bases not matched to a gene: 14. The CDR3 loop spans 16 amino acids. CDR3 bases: TGTGCCAGCAGCCCTCGACAGGGTGGACGCGGCACTGAAGCTTTCTTT. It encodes CASSPRQGGRGTEAFF.

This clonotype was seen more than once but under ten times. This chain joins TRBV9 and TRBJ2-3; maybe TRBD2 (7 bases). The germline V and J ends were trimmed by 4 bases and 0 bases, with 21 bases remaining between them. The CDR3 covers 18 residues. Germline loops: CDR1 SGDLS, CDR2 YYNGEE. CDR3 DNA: TGTGCCAGCAGCTCTCGGGGCGGGGGCACAACGAGCACAGATACGCAGTATTTT. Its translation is CASSSRGGGTTSTDTQYF.

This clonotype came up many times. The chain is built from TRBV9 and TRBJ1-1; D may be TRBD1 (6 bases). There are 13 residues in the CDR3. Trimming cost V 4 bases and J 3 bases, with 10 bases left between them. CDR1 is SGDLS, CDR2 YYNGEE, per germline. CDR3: CASSLGADTEAFF. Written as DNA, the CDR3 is TGTGCCAGCAGCTTGGGGGCGGACACTGAAGCTTTCTTT.

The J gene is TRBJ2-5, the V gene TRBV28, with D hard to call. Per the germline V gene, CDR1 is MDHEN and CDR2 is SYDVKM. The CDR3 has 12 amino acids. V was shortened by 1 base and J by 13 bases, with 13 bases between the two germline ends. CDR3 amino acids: CASSLSTTGLYF. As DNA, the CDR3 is TGTGCCAGCAGTTTATCTACTACCGGATTGTACTTC.

As DNA, the CDR3 is TGTGCCAGCTGCTGGGCGGGCACCTACGAGCAGTACTTC. Residues: CASCWAGTYEQYF. The chain links TRBV28 to TRBJ2-7, with a weak D call TRBD2 (5 bases). The CDR3 extends over 13 amino acids. V lost 8 bases to trimming and J lost 2 bases, with 13 bases between them. Germline CDR1 is MDHEN and CDR2 is SYDVKM.

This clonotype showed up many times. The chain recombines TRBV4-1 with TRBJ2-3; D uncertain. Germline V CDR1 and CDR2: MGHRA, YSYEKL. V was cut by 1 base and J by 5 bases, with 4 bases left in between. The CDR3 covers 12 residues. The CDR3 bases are TGCGCCAGCAGCCAAGTACTAGATACGCAGTATTTT. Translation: CASSQVLDTQYF.

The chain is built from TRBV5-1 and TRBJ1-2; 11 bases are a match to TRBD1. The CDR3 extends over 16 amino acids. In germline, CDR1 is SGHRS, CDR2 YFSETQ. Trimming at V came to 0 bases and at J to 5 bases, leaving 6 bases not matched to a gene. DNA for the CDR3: TGCGCCAGCAGCTTGGGGACAGGGGGCGCATGGTATGGCTACACCTTC. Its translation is CASSLGTGGAWYGYTF.

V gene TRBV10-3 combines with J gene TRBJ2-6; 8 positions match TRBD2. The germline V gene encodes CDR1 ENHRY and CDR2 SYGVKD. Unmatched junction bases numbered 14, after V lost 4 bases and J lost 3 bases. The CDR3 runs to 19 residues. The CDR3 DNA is TGTGCCATCAGTGCCCCGGGGCGGGAGGCTACCTATGGGGCCAACGTCCTGACTTTC. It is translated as CAISAPGREATYGANVLTF.